Only a few counts were recorded for the clone carrying this T cell receptor (beta chain). Its target is unknown. Trimming took 0 bases from V and 9 from J; bases not matched to a gene: 6. Germline V gene sequence: CDR1 DFQATT, CDR2 SNEGSKA (reference sequence). The CDR3 is 14 residues long. This record comes from a study of response to subunit inactivated influenza vaccine. General observations from the study: A suggestion made by the authors is that each seasonal influenza vaccination recruits few new T cells.

TCRdb ran MiXCR on the RT-PCR reads and lists one entry per CDR3 protein. The sample contains 560,000 or so distinct CDR3 sequences, around 8% of which appear only once. This specimen consisted of PBMCs from blood, obtained approximately 25 months after vaccination. The TCR originated in a man aged 50-75 years who received an inactivated influenza vaccine. This chain joins TRBV20-1 and TRBJ2-1, with 9 bases matching TRBD2. CDR3 in amino acids: CSARDAGGPGEQFF. CDR3 bases: TGCAGTGCTAGAGATGCGGGGGGGCCGGGTGAGCAGTTCTTC.